This TCR beta chain was identified in a study of regulatory T cells in long-lasting Graves disease. Many counts were recorded for this clonotype. What it binds is unknown. Broader study findings: A reduction in accuracy may have resulted from the small sample size. TRBV28, TRBJ1-2 and TRBJ2-5 were favored in persistent disease.

Combining iRepertoire HTBI primers with Arm-PCR of CDR3 regions, the authors built TCR beta libraries. TCRdb ran MiXCR on the multiplex PCR reads and lists one entry per CDR3 protein. The sample yields about half a million distinct CDR3 sequences, under 25% seen once. Trimming took 0 bases from V and 5 from J, leaving 7 bases between them. CDR3 length equals 12 residues. Germline V gene lookup returns CDR1 DFQATT and CDR2 SNEGSKA (reference sequence). Documented time point: persistent/refractory GD, antithyroid drugs over 5 years with positive TRAb. PBMC RNA was the source of the TCR library. Those enrolled as patients came out of an endocrinology department in Xi'an, China.

The source is a female donor with Graves disease. The source was peripheral blood mononuclear cells (PBMCs), collected when the disease was refractory, from a patient treated with antithyroid drugs. The gene calls are TRBV20-1 and TRBJ1-2; D ambiguous. The CDR3 nucleotides are TGCAGTGCTAGAGAAAGATCGTATGGCTACACCTTC. It yields the protein CSARERSYGYTF.